This T cell receptor beta chain is drawn from a study of shared clonotypes between healthy human individuals. Germline V gene data show CDR1 as MNHNS and CDR2 as SASEGT. V lost 5 bases and J 1 base, leaving 11 bases between the germline ends. This CDR3 comprises 14 residues. Once extracted for a subset, genomic DNA was divided evenly among several immunoSEQ plates. Sequencing used immunoSEQ multiplex PCR; TCRdb keeps in-frame clones, though not all of them. The sample has over 2 million clones, 90% to 95% seen once. Remarks on this clone: In the same sample, other DNA sequences code for this CDR3.

Every donor, a Caucasian adult, lived in Nashville, Tennessee. The investigators split CD4+ cells into a CD45RA+ naive subset and a CD45RA-negative memory subset. Material: naive CD4+ T cells sorted from blood. Sample subset: CD45RA+ positively selected. This clonotype was obtained from a man between 18 and 29 years old in good health. This sequence joins TRBV6-1 and TRBJ1-2; D perhaps matches TRBD1 (6 bases). CDR3 protein: CASSQQGSNYGYTF. As DNA, the CDR3 is TGTGCCAGCAGTCAACAGGGAAGTAACTATGGCTACACCTTC.